The rows below give T cell receptor beta chains drawn from one sample of a study of blood T cell repertoires in COVID-19. TCRdb's copy holds only in-frame clones and misses some; the assay was immunoSEQ multiplex PCR. The sample consists of 140,000 to 150,000 clones, approximately 84% of them appearing once. Specimen: peripheral blood. The receptors here all came from a human donor in a cohort sampled during active COVID-19. Both conserved end residues are part of each CDR3. A D gene is named only where the DNA matches it firmly. Clone size is given for some rows only: seen once, a few or many times, or a class if the clone is expanded.

abundance	d_gene	v_gene	j_gene	CDR3nt	CDR3aa
few	NA	TRBV19	TRBJ2-2	TGTGCCAGTAGTCGGGGTTCCACCGGGGAGCTGTTTTTT	CASSRGSTGELFF
NA	TRBD2	TRBV19	TRBJ2-1	TGTGCCAGTAACCCGGGCGGGGGGACTAGAGACAGGGAGCAGTTCTTC	CASNPGGGTRDREQFF
NA	NA	TRBV3-1/TRBV3-2	TRBJ2-4	TGTGCCAGCAGCCAAACGGGACTGCTAAACATTCAGTACTTC	CASSQTGLLNIQYF
NA	NA	TRBV7-9	TRBJ2-2	TGTGCCAGCAGCTTTGTGGGGGCAAGGACCGGGGAGCTGTTTTTT	CASSFVGARTGELFF
NA	TRBD1	TRBV5-1	TRBJ1-2	TGCGCCAGCAGCTATTACGGAGGGGGCAACTATGGCTACACCTTC	CASSYYGGGNYGYTF
NA	TRBD2	TRBV3-1/TRBV3-2	TRBJ2-7	TGTGCCAGCAGGGGGGGGAGACCGCTTTACTTC	CASRGGRPLYF
NA	TRBD2	TRBV3-1/TRBV3-2	TRBJ2-1	TGTGCCAGCAGCGCCCCTTCTAGCGGGAGTTATGAGCAGTTCTTC	CASSAPSSGSYEQFF
NA	TRBD1	TRBV2	TRBJ1-5	TGTGCCAGCAGGTTGACAGGGACCTTCAATCAGCCCCAGCATTTT	CASRLTGTFNQPQHF
NA	NA	TRBV2	TRBJ2-5	TGTGCCAGCAGTGAGACAGGAAACCAAGAGACCCAGTACTTC	CASSETGNQETQYF
once	NA	TRBV5-1	TRBJ1-1	TGCGCCAGCAGCCTGCAGACAGAGAACACTGAAGCTTTCTTT	CASSLQTENTEAFF
NA	TRBD2	TRBV19	TRBJ2-6	TGTGCCAGTAGTATTTTAGCGGGAGTCGGTGGGGCCAACGTCCTGACTTTC	CASSILAGVGGANVLTF
NA	NA	TRBV19	TRBJ2-1	TGTGCCAGTAGGAGCGGAGGCGGGCGATCCAATGAGCAGTTCTTC	CASRSGGGRSNEQFF
once	TRBD2	TRBV10-3	TRBJ2-5	TGTGCCATCAGTAACGGGGGACTAGGGGGAAAGGAGACCCAGTACTTC	CAISNGGLGGKETQYF
NA	NA	TRBV6-4	TRBJ1-6	TGTGCCAGCAGTGCTTTAGGGGATTCACCCCTCCACTTT	CASSALGDSPLHF
NA	TRBD1	TRBV5-1	TRBJ1-1	TGCGCCAGCGGGACAGGGATGAACACTGAAGCTTTCTTT	CASGTGMNTEAFF
NA	NA	TRBV11-3	TRBJ2-1	TGTGCCAGCAGCAAATACTACAATGAGCAGTTCTTC	CASSKYYNEQFF
NA	NA	TRBV30	TRBJ2-6	TGTGCCTGGAGTCCCCCAGGGACAGGGGCCAACGTCCTGACTTTC	CAWSPPGTGANVLTF
NA	TRBD1	TRBV19	TRBJ2-3	TGTGCCAGTAGTATGGGAAGGGGGCAGGATACGCAGTATTTT	CASSMGRGQDTQYF
NA	TRBD2	TRBV7-3	TRBJ2-1	TGTGCCAGCAGCTCATCTAGCGGGGGGGCTCAAAATGAGCAGTTCTTC	CASSSSSGGAQNEQFF
NA	NA	TRBV5-1	TRBJ1-1	TGCGCCAGCAGCTTGCCCGACAGAAACACTGAAGCTTTCTTT	CASSLPDRNTEAFF
NA	TRBD2	TRBV5-6	TRBJ2-5	TGTGCCAGCAGCTCGAAAACTAGCGGGAGAGGGGAGACCCAGTACTTC	CASSSKTSGRGETQYF
NA	TRBD1	TRBV28	TRBJ1-4	TGTGCCAGCAGTCCCCAGGGGGCAGCTAATGAAAAACTGTTTTTT	CASSPQGAANEKLFF
NA	NA	TRBV11-3	TRBJ2-1	TGTGCCAGCAGCTTAGGGGGACACGGAAAATTTTACAATGAGCAGTTCTTC	CASSLGGHGKFYNEQFF
NA	NA	TRBV15	TRBJ1-2	TGTGCCACCAGCAGAGATCATATCGGTGGCTACACCTTC	CATSRDHIGGYTF
NA	NA	TRBV7-9	TRBJ1-2	TGTGCCAGCAGCTTAGCCGGTCGGGGTGGCTACACCTTC	CASSLAGRGGYTF
NA	TRBD1	TRBV29-1	TRBJ1-2	TGCAGCGTGGACAGGGTGTATGGCTACACCTTC	CSVDRVYGYTF
NA	NA	TRBV6-5	TRBJ1-2	TGTGCCAGCAGTACCCGGGGGGGCTATGGCTACACCTTC	CASSTRGGYGYTF
NA	TRBD2	TRBV10-3	TRBJ2-3	TGTGCCATCAGTGAGCCTACTCTCGGGGAGGGGACGCAGTATTTT	CAISEPTLGEGTQYF
NA	NA	TRBV27	TRBJ2-3	TGTGCCAGCAGTTCCGCCAGGGGAACAGATACGCAGTATTTT	CASSSARGTDTQYF
once	TRBD1	TRBV5-1	TRBJ1-2	TGCGCCAGCAGCCCGAGGGGGCCCCTCTATGGCTACACCTTC	CASSPRGPLYGYTF
NA	NA	TRBV7-9	TRBJ1-1	TGTGCCAGCAGCTCAACCCCAGGGCGGACGAGAACTGAAGCTTTCTTT	CASSSTPGRTRTEAFF
once	TRBD1	TRBV27	TRBJ1-6	TGTGCCAGCAGTTTATCCCTACCCGGGACAGGGTATTCACCCCTCCACTTT	CASSLSLPGTGYSPLHF
NA	TRBD1	TRBV6-2/TRBV6-3	TRBJ1-6	TGTGCCAGCAGCCAGGGGGCTCTTAATTCACCCCTCCACTTT	CASSQGALNSPLHF
NA	NA	TRBV4-2	TRBJ1-1	TGTGCCAGCAGCCATCCCACGGGACTGCAGAACACTGAAGCTTTCTTT	CASSHPTGLQNTEAFF
NA	NA	TRBV7-2	TRBJ2-3	TGTGCCAGCACCGACTATAGCACAGATACGCAGTATTTT	CASTDYSTDTQYF
NA	TRBD1	TRBV12-5	TRBJ2-7	TGTGCTAGTGGTTTGGCCGCCGGGACAGGGGAGGGCGAGCAGTACTTC	CASGLAAGTGEGEQYF
NA	TRBD2	TRBV5-6	TRBJ2-5	TGTGCCAGCAGCTTTTTCGGGAGGGTGGAGACCCAGTACTTC	CASSFFGRVETQYF